The 26 T cell receptor beta chains reported below all come from one sample, sequenced in a study of T cell responses to AZD1222 COVID-19 vaccine. Repertoires were generated with immunoSEQ multiplex PCR, while TCRdb's copy carries only in-frame clones and drops some. Among around 150,000 clones listed, approximately 94% were seen once. This material consisted of peripheral blood, taken 28 days after the second AZD1222 dose. The receptors were gathered from an adult who received the AZD1222 COVID-19 vaccine.

The V and J genes are TRBV11-2 and TRBJ2-5, with 10 bases identical to TRBD2. The CDR3 is 14 amino acids. CDR1 is SGHAT and CDR2 is FQNNGV in the germline V gene. V gave up 4 bases and J gave up 4 bases; unmatched junction bases: 3. The CDR3 region has the DNA TGTGCCAGCAGCTCTAGACTAGCGGGAGAGACCCAGTACTTC. Translating gives CASSSRLAGETQYF.

The J gene is TRBJ2-7, the V gene TRBV11-2; tentatively, D is TRBD1 (6 bases). This CDR3 is built from 15 residues. In germline, CDR1 is SGHAT, CDR2 FQNNGV. The germline V and J ends were trimmed by 3 bases and 4 bases, with 16 bases remaining between them. The CDR3 is CASSLGASTGYEQYF. In nucleotides, the CDR3 is TGTGCCAGCAGCTTGGGGGCCTCCACAGGGTACGAGCAGTACTTC. The entire variable domain, with the rest obtained from reference TRBV11-2 and TRBJ2-7, is as follows: EAGVAQSPRYKIIEKRQSVAFWCNPISGHATLYWYQQILGQGPKLLIQFQNNGVVDDSQLPKDRFSAERLKGVDSTLKIQPAKLEDSAVYLCASSLGASTGYEQYFGPGTRLTVT.

The chain combines TRBV24-1 with TRBJ1-4; 7 bases agree with TRBD1. The germline CDR1 and CDR2 sequences are KGHDR and SFDVKD. The CDR3 has 13 amino acids. V shed 7 bases and J 8 bases; nucleotides not matched to a gene: 6. The CDR3, as DNA: TGTGCCACCAGAGACAGGGTAAGGGAAAAACTGTTTTTT. Translated: CATRDRVREKLFF.

The chain carries TRBV7-2 and TRBJ2-5, with D possibly matching TRBD2 (6 bases). CDR1 SGHTA and CDR2 FQGNSA come from the germline V gene. The V gene lost 4 bases and the J gene lost 2 bases, with 20 bases spanning the gap. The length of the CDR3 is 17 residues. The CDR3 reads CASSSVGTPRGQETQYF. Written as DNA, the CDR3 is TGTGCCAGCAGCTCCGTCGGCACTCCACGGGGGCAAGAGACCCAGTACTTC.

The chain links TRBV15 to TRBJ2-5; 10 bases line up with TRBD1. Germline CDR1 reads LNHNV; CDR2 reads YYDKDF (reference sequence). The J segment lost 5 bases and the V segment lost 3 bases, leaving 9 bases of the junction unmatched. This CDR3 comprises 16 residues. CDR3 region: CATSRNLGTGDETQYF. In nucleotides, the CDR3 is TGTGCCACCAGCAGGAACCTCGGGACAGGGGACGAGACCCAGTACTTC.

This chain joins TRBV11-2 and TRBJ2-1; tentatively, D is TRBD2 (5 bases). Germline lookup yields CDR1 SGHAT and CDR2 FQNNGV. V was pared by 3 bases and J by 9 bases, with 9 bases between. The CDR3 spans 12 residues. The chain's CDR3 is CASSLGSAEQFF. Here the CDR3 DNA reads TGTGCCAGCAGCTTGGGTAGCGCTGAGCAGTTCTTC.

The rearrangement links TRBV7-9 to TRBJ2-1; the D gene could be TRBD1 or TRBD2 (6 bases each). CDR1 SEHNR and CDR2 FQNEAQ come from the germline V gene (reference sequence). V was clipped by 0 bases and J by 5 bases, with 14 bases between them. The CDR3 is 16 residues long. The CDR3 is CASSLAPRGPHNEQFF. Written as DNA, the CDR3 is TGTGCCAGCAGCTTAGCCCCCCGGGGGCCCCACAATGAGCAGTTCTTC.

V usage is TRBV28 and J usage is TRBJ1-5, with D uncertain. V lost 6 bases to trimming and J lost 2 bases, with 11 bases between them. Germline V gene lookup returns CDR1 MDHEN and CDR2 SYDVKM. This CDR3 is built from 14 residues. The CDR3 loop is CASSPRWGNQPQHF. DNA of the CDR3: TGTGCCAGCAGCCCTCGGTGGGGCAATCAGCCCCAGCATTTT.

The rearrangement joins TRBV7-2 to TRBJ1-3, with 10 bases lining up with TRBD1. The junction had 6 bases not matched to a gene; V was cut back by 1 base and J by 0 bases. The CDR3 totals 18 residues. CDR1 and CDR2 (germline): SGHTA, FQGNSA. The CDR3 bases are TGTGCCAGCAGCTTAGGGTGGGACAGGGGACTCTCTGGAAACACCATATATTTT. Encoded protein: CASSLGWDRGLSGNTIYF.

V gene TRBV2 combines with J gene TRBJ1-1; no clear D gene. Trimming left V 8 bases short and J 7 bases short, with 14 bases between. The length of the CDR3 is 12 residues. The V gene's germline CDR1 is SNHLY and CDR2 FYNNEI. The CDR3 protein is CASSFLALEAFF. The DNA of the CDR3 is TGTGCCAGCTCCTTTCTAGCTCTTGAAGCTTTCTTT.

The gene calls are TRBV7-8 and TRBJ2-2, with D tentatively TRBD1 or TRBD2 (5 bases each). Trimming stripped 6 bases from V and 0 bases from J, with 23 bases between. This CDR3 has 19 amino acids. From germline, CDR1 is SGHVS and CDR2 FQNEAQ. CDR3 nucleotide sequence: TGTGCCAGCAGACCGGGTAGGGGAGCGGCCCCTTCGAACACCGGGGAGCTGTTTTTT. Encoded protein: CASRPGRGAAPSNTGELFF.

V is TRBV5-8 and J is TRBJ1-2; 8 bases are a match to TRBD1. The germline CDR1 and CDR2 sequences are SGHTS and YDEGEE. The CDR3 covers 16 residues. After removal of 5 bases from V and 3 bases from J, the junction contained 12 bases not matched to a gene. The CDR3, as DNA: TGTGCCAGCAGTATGGGCAGGGGGCGAATCTACTATGGCTACACCTTC. It is translated as CASSMGRGRIYYGYTF.

The chain uses TRBV6-2 or TRBV6-3 and TRBJ1-5, with 7 bases fitting TRBD1. The V and J ends lost 0 bases and 1 base, in that order; junction bases with no gene match: 12. Germline V gene sequence: CDR1 MNHEY, CDR2 SVGEGT. This CDR3 region has 19 residues. CDR3 nucleotide sequence: TGTGCCAGCAGTTACTCGTCAAGGGCAGGGGGTATGAGCAATCAGCCCCAGCATTTT. Amino acid sequence: CASSYSSRAGGMSNQPQHF.

CDR3 sequence (DNA): TGCGCCAGCAGCCAAACCGGGACTAGCGGGATAAATGAGCAGTTCTTC. It yields the protein CASSQTGTSGINEQFF. The V call is TRBV4-1, the J call TRBJ2-1, with 13 bases identical to TRBD2. The CDR3 runs 16 residues. V dropped 2 bases and J dropped 7; count of bases not matched to a gene: 5. The germline V gene encodes CDR1 MGHRA and CDR2 YSYEKL.

This clone has a single count. The V gene is TRBV6-5, the J gene TRBJ2-1; tentative D call: TRBD1 (6 bases). V was cut by 2 bases and J by 9 bases, with 17 bases left in between. The CDR3 is 15 residues long. CDR1 and CDR2 from the germline V gene are MNHEY and SVGAGI. The CDR3 DNA follows: TGTGCCAGCAGTTACGACACAGGGTCGGCGAGTGAGCAGTTCTTC. This gives the protein CASSYDTGSASEQFF.

J is TRBJ2-7 and V is TRBV10-1; D possibly matches TRBD1 or TRBD2 (5 bases each). Trimming removed 6 bases from V and 4 bases from J, with 19 bases in between. The germline gives CDR1 WNHNN, CDR2 SYGVQD (reference sequence). The CDR3 is 15 residues long. CDR3 region: CASSDPGRGSYEQYF. The DNA for the CDR3 is TGCGCCAGCAGCGATCCGGGACGGGGATCATACGAGCAGTACTTC.

This sequence joins TRBV18 and TRBJ1-3, with TRBD1 matching 8 bases. Germline CDR1 is KGHSH and CDR2 is LQKENI. J was trimmed by 1 base and V by 3 bases; bases with no gene match: 8. The CDR3 contains 17 residues. In DNA, the CDR3 is TGTGCCAGCTCACCCCTGGACAGGGCGGCGTCTGGAAACACCATATATTTT. It is translated as CASSPLDRAASGNTIYF.

V usage is TRBV5-5 and J usage is TRBJ2-7; tentative D call: TRBD2 (5 bases). The CDR3 runs to 15 residues. The V and J ends lost 2 bases and 2 bases respectively, with 14 bases between them. Germline V lookup: CDR1 SGHKS, CDR2 YYEKEE (reference sequence). The CDR3 DNA reads as TGTGCCAGCAGCTTAAAGGACTGGACGACCTACGAGCAGTACTTC. It codes for CASSLKDWTTYEQYF.

The V gene is TRBV7-2, the J gene TRBJ1-1; 7 nucleotides agree with TRBD1. This CDR3 comprises 17 residues. Per germline, CDR1 SGHTA and CDR2 FQGNSA. J gave up 6 bases and V 5 bases, and 18 bases lay outside the gene matches. In DNA form, the CDR3 reads TGTGCCAGCAGCCCCGCTGGGAGGGGGCTATCTCAAGCTGAAGCTTTCTTT. Its protein is CASSPAGRGLSQAEAFF.

The chain has TRBV15 and TRBJ2-1, with unresolved D. Germline values: CDR1 LNHNV, CDR2 YYDKDF (reference sequence). Trimming pared 5 bases from V and 6 bases from J, leaving 14 bases between. This CDR3 has 14 amino acids. CDR3 sequence reads: CATSGSRWGNEQFF. The CDR3 bases are TGTGCCACCAGCGGCTCCCGGTGGGGCAATGAGCAGTTCTTC.

With regard to this clone: This sample includes further DNA sequences coding for the same CDR3. The chain carries TRBV11-2 and TRBJ1-2; D is uncertain. V was trimmed by 3 bases and J by 5 bases, leaving 4 bases between them. The CDR3 contains 11 residues. Germline V gene lookup returns CDR1 SGHAT and CDR2 FQNNGV. The chain's CDR3 is CASSFGYGYTF. In nucleotides, the CDR3 is TGTGCCAGCAGCTTTGGGTATGGCTACACCTTC.

The chain carries TRBV24-1 and TRBJ1-5; D not resolved. This CDR3 spans 18 amino acids. The V gene's germline CDR1 is KGHDR and CDR2 SFDVKD. The V gene lost 9 bases and the J gene lost 2 bases, with 25 bases spanning the gap. The CDR3 protein is CATPSSSSFEKRNQPQHF. The CDR3 DNA reads TGTGCCACCCCCTCCTCGAGTTCATTCGAGAAGCGCAATCAGCCCCAGCATTTT.

This clone was counted a single time. This sequence joins TRBV5-8 and TRBJ2-1; the match to TRBD1 covers 7 bases. This CDR3 contains 15 residues. CDR1 is SGHTS, CDR2 YDEGEE, per germline. Unmatched junction bases numbered 8, after V lost 4 bases and J lost 4 bases. The CDR3 sequence: CASSKGQNLYNEQFF. In nucleotides, the CDR3 is TGTGCCAGCAGCAAGGGACAGAACCTTTACAATGAGCAGTTCTTC.

The chain links TRBV6-4 to TRBJ2-1; 9 positions match TRBD1. After removal of 4 bases from V and 1 base from J, the junction contained 14 bases not matched to a gene. Germline V gives CDR1 MRHNA, CDR2 SNTAGT. The CDR3 contains 19 residues. As DNA, the CDR3 is TGTGCCAGCAGTGTTCTCGGACAGGGGATCAGGGTGTCCTACAATGAGCAGTTCTTC. Translating it yields CASSVLGQGIRVSYNEQFF.

The V and J genes are TRBV20-1 and TRBJ1-2; D not certain. Germline CDR1 and CDR2: DFQATT and SNEGSKA (reference sequence). Trimming stripped 2 bases from V and 7 bases from J, with 8 bases between. This CDR3 contains 11 residues. The CDR3 bases are TGCAGTGCTAGAACCCCTGGTGGCTACACCTTC. It yields the protein CSARTPGGYTF.

V and J are TRBV6-5 and TRBJ1-2, with a weak D call TRBD1 (5 bases). CDR1 and CDR2 (germline): MNHEY, SVGAGI. There are 13 residues in the CDR3. V was trimmed by 2 bases and J by 2 bases, leaving 6 bases between them. The CDR3 region is CASSYGANYGYTF. As DNA, the CDR3 is TGTGCCAGCAGTTACGGGGCCAACTATGGCTACACCTTC.